This T cell receptor beta chain was captured in a study of T cell responses to AZD1222 COVID-19 vaccine. Comment on this clone: Its specificity is not known.

This CDR3 is built from 15 residues. Deletions cut 5 bases from V and 0 bases from J, with 12 bases between. In germline, CDR1 is MNHNS, CDR2 SASEGT. Whole-study results and caveats: Spike-specific TCRs gained breadth and depth after people received two AZD1222 doses. The span of vaccine-associated CD4 TCRs extended across spike, with dominance at 160-218 and 743-854. Mostly white British, mostly female donors; authors suggested clonal diversity may be underestimated. Without day 14 samples, only post-peak T cell repertoires were studied.

Clones were sequenced by immunoSEQ multiplex PCR, and TCRdb holds only the in-frame ones, with some missing. The sample includes about 94,000 clones, about 90% of them seen just once. This material consisted of peripheral blood, taken on day 0 of AZD1222 vaccination. The J gene is TRBJ2-3, the V gene TRBV6-1; tentatively, D is TRBD1 or TRBD2 (5 bases each). The source is an adult in good health. CDR3 region: CASSPGTGSTDTQYF. Here the CDR3 DNA reads TGTGCCAGCAGTCCCGGGACCGGGAGCACAGATACGCAGTATTTT.